Following are 17 T cell receptor beta chains from one sample sequenced in a study of T-cell reconstitution after alpha-beta-depleted transplantation in children. For TCRbeta, the library was prepared with unique molecular identifiers. TCRdb re-called the PCR reads with MiXCR, one entry per CDR3 protein. The sample records around 200,000 distinct CDR3 sequences, around 7% being singletons. The sequences come from PBMCs from the stem cell graft donor, collected from the stem cell graft. Source of these receptors: a human donor who donated a stem cell graft to a child with Wiskott-Aldrich syndrome.

This clonotype has at least ten counts. This chain connects TRBV29-1 to TRBJ1-3; D gene unclear. Germline V gives CDR1 SQVTM, CDR2 ANQGSEA. The CDR3 has 13 residues. V lost 5 bases to trimming and J lost 0 bases, with 8 bases between them. The CDR3 DNA is TGCAGCGTTCGTCTAAGCTCTGGAAACACCATATATTTT. Amino acids: CSVRLSSGNTIYF.

This clonotype was counted ten times or more. The chain joins TRBV20-1 to TRBJ1-5; D remains unclear. This CDR3 has 14 amino acids. Germline CDR1 DFQATT, CDR2 SNEGSKA (reference sequence). V was cut by 5 bases and J by 2 bases, with 13 bases left in between. The CDR3 DNA follows: TGCAGTGCTCCTGTGGGGTTGGGCAATCAGCCCCAGCATTTT. Amino acids: CSAPVGLGNQPQHF.

In this sample, this clonotype turned up many times. The chain combines TRBV10-3 with TRBJ2-4; tentatively, D is TRBD2 (7 bases). V was clipped by 3 bases and J by 3 bases, with 15 bases between them. CDR3 length equals 16 residues. Germline CDR1 reads ENHRY; CDR2 reads SYGVKD. The CDR3 DNA sequence: TGTGCCATCAGTGACTCGGGGGGCCTCGGCAAAAACATTCAGTACTTC. Its translation: CAISDSGGLGKNIQYF.

The table lists this clonotype with many counts. CDR3 loop: CASSVEGTSGSGRYREQFF. The CDR3 nucleotides read TGTGCCAGCAGCGTAGAGGGGACCTCGGGTAGCGGGAGGTATCGTGAGCAGTTCTTC. V usage is TRBV9 and J usage is TRBJ2-1; 10 bases agree with TRBD2. This CDR3 is 19 amino acids long. V gave up 0 bases and J gave up 9 bases; unmatched junction bases: 18. Germline CDR1 reads SGDLS; CDR2 reads YYNGEE. Full variable domain (remainder filled in from reference TRBV9 and TRBJ2-1): DSGVTQTPKHLITATGQRVTLRCSPRSGDLSVYWYQQSLDQGLQFLIQYYNGEERAKGNILERFSAQQFPDLHSELNLSSLELGDSALYFCASSVEGTSGSGRYREQFFGPGTRLTVL.

There are a few counts of this clonotype. This chain links TRBV15 with TRBJ2-6, with D possibly matching TRBD2 (5 bases). The CDR3 spans 17 residues. Deletions cut 10 bases from V and 4 bases from J, with 23 bases between. CDR1 and CDR2 from the germline V gene are LNHNV and YYDKDF (reference sequence). Here the CDR3 reads CAIQARGMVGGANVLTF. DNA of the CDR3: TGTGCCATTCAGGCGAGAGGGATGGTTGGGGGGGCCAACGTCCTGACTTTC.

This chain uses TRBV7-9 with TRBJ1-2; D remains unclear. Per germline, CDR1 SEHNR and CDR2 FQNEAQ (reference sequence). Between the trimmed V and J ends, which lost 2 bases and 4 bases, there was a span of 5 bases. The CDR3 length is 12 residues. CDR3 residues: CASSLNGYGYTF. The CDR3 DNA follows: TGTGCCAGCAGCTTAAATGGCTATGGCTACACCTTC.

At least ten counts were recorded for this clonotype. The chain is built from TRBV12-5 and TRBJ1-1; unclear D gene. The V and J ends lost 1 base and 5 bases respectively, with 5 bases between them. CDR1 is LGHNT and CDR2 is FRNRAP in the germline V gene. The CDR3 spans 12 residues. The CDR3 DNA sequence: TGTGCTAGTGGTTTGGAGACGACTGAAGCTTTCTTT. Translation: CASGLETTEAFF.

There are a few counts of this clonotype. V gene TRBV12-3 or TRBV12-4 combines with J gene TRBJ1-2; maybe TRBD1 (6 bases). V lost 6 bases and J 2 bases, leaving 16 bases between the germline ends. This CDR3 has 15 residues. CDR3: CASSSGGPTNYGYTF. The CDR3 nucleotides read TGTGCCAGCAGCAGCGGGGGCCCAACCAACTATGGCTACACCTTC.

The chain employs TRBV5-5 and TRBJ2-5; tentative D call: TRBD1 (7 bases). Trimming pared 2 bases from V and 4 bases from J, leaving 15 bases between. This CDR3 region has 15 residues. Germline V gene data show CDR1 as SGHKS and CDR2 as YYEKEE (reference sequence). CDR3 nucleotides: TGTGCCAGCAGCTTCAGGGGGGCCTTGGGAGAGACCCAGTACTTC. As protein: CASSFRGALGETQYF.

This clonotype has at least ten counts. V gene TRBV7-2 combines with J gene TRBJ2-7, with D possibly being TRBD2 (6 bases). CDR1 and CDR2 (germline): SGHTA, FQGNSA. V lost 5 bases to trimming and J lost 0 bases, with 17 bases between them. This CDR3 is built from 16 residues. This CDR3 reads CASSERVGTDSYEQYF. CDR3 in DNA: TGTGCCAGCAGCGAGCGGGTCGGGACGGACTCCTACGAGCAGTACTTC.

This clonotype was seen many times. The chain links TRBV12-3 or TRBV12-4 to TRBJ1-2; possibly TRBD1 for D (5 bases). The germline V and J ends were trimmed by 4 bases and 8 bases, with 17 bases remaining between them. This CDR3 spans 14 amino acids. The CDR3: CASSWDEGSYGYTF. The CDR3 coding sequence is TGTGCCAGCAGTTGGGACGAGGGGTCCTACGGCTACACCTTC.

This clonotype was counted ten times or more. The chain combines TRBV5-5 with TRBJ2-1; the D call may be TRBD1 or TRBD2 (6 bases each). Trimming left V 0 bases short and J 10 bases short, with 17 bases between. Germline V lookup: CDR1 SGHKS, CDR2 YYEKEE (reference sequence). The CDR3 loop spans 15 amino acids. DNA for the CDR3: TGTGCCAGCAGCTTGGTAGGACAGCAGGGGAGGGAGCAGTTCTTC. The encoded protein is CASSLVGQQGREQFF.

This clonotype was counted many times. The rearrangement links TRBV12-3 or TRBV12-4 to TRBJ1-6; 7 positions agree with TRBD1. The ends lost 2 bases at V and 5 bases at J; junction bases unmatched: 3. This CDR3 is built from 15 residues. CDR3 in DNA: TGTGCCAGCAGTTTATCTACAGGGGATAATTCACCCCTCCACTTT. It yields the protein CASSLSTGDNSPLHF.

The genes are TRBV7-2 and TRBJ1-2; D uncertain. The CDR3 is 13 amino acids. Germline V gene data show CDR1 as SGHTA and CDR2 as FQGNSA. The V end lost 5 bases, the J end lost 7 bases, and 14 bases lay between the germline ends. The CDR3 DNA reads as TGTGCCAGCAGCGCCGAAAGGGTGGGTGGCTACACCTTC. This encodes CASSAERVGGYTF.

Note on this clonotype: The junction and the germline gene differ at one end; a read error may be behind it. This chain links TRBV7-2 with TRBJ2-1; D gene ambiguous. The germline V gene has CDR1 SGHTA and CDR2 FQGNSA. The CDR3 is 15 amino acids. The CDR3 is CASSLGSPLDKEQFF. CDR3 nucleotides: TGTGCCAGCAGCTTAGGGTCCCCGCTAGACAAGGAGCAGTTCTTC.

This clonotype was seen ten or more times. The CDR3 region is CSVVGQLNEKLFF. The CDR3 bases are TGCAGCGTTGTGGGGCAGCTTAATGAAAAACTGTTTTTT. The chain links TRBV29-1 to TRBJ1-4, with D tentatively TRBD1 (5 bases). CDR1 SQVTM and CDR2 ANQGSEA come from the germline V gene. Trimming left V 4 bases short and J 4 bases short, with 10 bases between. This CDR3 is 13 amino acids long.

This clonotype was picked up many times. The chain is built from TRBV5-6 and TRBJ2-3; D remains ambiguous. The CDR3 length is 14 residues. V was clipped by 0 bases and J by 8 bases, with 13 bases between them. The germline V gene encodes CDR1 SGHDT and CDR2 YYEEEE. The CDR3 region has the DNA TGTGCCAGCAGCTTGGGCTCCGCTGGCGTTACGCAGTATTTT. This gives the protein CASSLGSAGVTQYF.